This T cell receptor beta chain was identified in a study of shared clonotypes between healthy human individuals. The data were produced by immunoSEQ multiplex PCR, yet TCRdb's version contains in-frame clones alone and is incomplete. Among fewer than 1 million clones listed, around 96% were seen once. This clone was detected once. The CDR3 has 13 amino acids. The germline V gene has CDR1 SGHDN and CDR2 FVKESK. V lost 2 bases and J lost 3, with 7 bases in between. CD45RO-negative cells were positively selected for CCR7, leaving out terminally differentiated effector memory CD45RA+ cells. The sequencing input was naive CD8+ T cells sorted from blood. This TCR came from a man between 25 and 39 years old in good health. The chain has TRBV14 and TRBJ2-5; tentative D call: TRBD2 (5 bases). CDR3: CASSQLGKETQYF. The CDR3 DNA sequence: TGTGCCAGCAGCCAACTCGGGAAAGAGACCCAGTACTTC. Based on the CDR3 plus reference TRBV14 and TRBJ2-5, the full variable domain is EAGVTQFPSHSVIEKGQTVTLRCDPISGHDNLYWYRRVMGKEIKFLLHFVKESKQDESGMPNNRFLAERTGGTYSTLKVQPAELEDSGVYFCASSQLGKETQYFGPGTRLLVL.